This is a list of T cell receptor beta chains from one sample in a study of shared clonotypes between healthy human individuals. The method was immunoSEQ multiplex PCR; TCRdb's version includes in-frame clones alone and lacks a portion of them. This table holds over 2,000,000 clones, 90% to 95% found once. Specimen: naive CD8+ T cells from PBMCs. The receptors were gathered from a man aged 18-30 years in good health. Some clones in this sample may be carry-over from other donors' samples. Both conserved end residues are part of each CDR3. Each record gives: clone size, J gene, CDR3 length, V gene, D gene, CDR3 protein, CDR3 DNA. D genes are given only for firm matches. For some rows the clone size is stated as once, few or many, or as a class when expanded; others skip it.

>-|TRBJ1-1|13|TRBV7-9|-
CASSLVMNTEAFF
TGTGCCAGCAGCTTAGTCATGAACACTGAAGCTTTCTTT
>few|TRBJ2-1|16|TRBV27|TRBD2
CASSSLGLAGGNEQFF
TGTGCCAGCAGCAGCCTCGGGCTAGCGGGAGGGAATGAGCAGTTCTTC
>-|TRBJ2-7|15|TRBV13|TRBD1
CASSLLSDRGDEQYF
TGTGCCAGCAGCCTACTATCGGACAGGGGAGACGAGCAGTACTTC
>-|TRBJ2-3|10|TRBV10-2|-
CASSSFAQYF
TGCGCCAGCAGTAGTTTCGCGCAGTATTTT
>-|TRBJ2-7|16|TRBV15|TRBD2
CATSRGRASGSLEQYF
TGTGCCACCAGCAGAGGCCGGGCTAGCGGGAGCCTCGAGCAGTACTTC
>-|TRBJ2-1|15|TRBV28|-
CASSFGRVDYNEQFF
TGTGCCAGCAGTTTTGGCAGGGTCGACTACAATGAGCAGTTCTTC
>-|TRBJ1-2|15|TRBV10-3|-
CAISELGPYTGGYTF
TGTGCCATCAGTGAGTTGGGACCATATACCGGCGGCTACACCTTC
>-|TRBJ2-7|16|TRBV15|TRBD2
CATSPHQAGGPYEQYF
TGTGCCACCAGCCCCCACCAAGCGGGAGGGCCTTACGAGCAGTACTTC
>-|TRBJ2-1|18|TRBV4-3|-
CASSHDSTKRGLYNEQFF
TGCGCCAGCAGCCACGACAGTACTAAAAGGGGTCTTTACAATGAGCAGTTCTTC
>-|TRBJ2-5|13|TRBV6-1|-
CASSPTTKETQYF
TGTGCCAGCAGCCCGACGACCAAAGAGACCCAGTACTTC
>-|TRBJ2-7|14|TRBV6-1|-
CAIKKDGSAYEQYF
TGTGCCATCAAAAAAGATGGATCCGCGTACGAGCAGTACTTC
>-|TRBJ1-4|17|TRBV2|-
CASSEALLSVDNEKLFF
TGTGCCAGCAGTGAAGCGCTTCTTTCTGTGGATAATGAAAAACTGTTTTTT
>-|TRBJ1-4|14|TRBV27|-
CASSSFLTNEKLFF
TGTGCCAGCAGTTCCTTTTTGACTAATGAAAAACTGTTTTTT
>-|TRBJ2-1|14|TRBV10-1|-
CASSAGQSYNEQFF
TGCGCCAGCAGCGCTGGACAGTCCTACAATGAGCAGTTCTTC
>-|TRBJ2-7|12|TRBV25-1|-
CASSDWDTKQYF
TGTGCCAGCAGTGATTGGGACACCAAGCAGTACTTC
>-|TRBJ1-1|17|TRBV9|-
CASSVDQRVTGNTEAFF
TGTGCCAGCAGCGTAGATCAGAGGGTTACAGGGAATACTGAAGCTTTCTTT
>-|TRBJ1-1|14|TRBV7-6|TRBD1
CASSPGQAGTEAFF
TGTGCCAGCAGCCCCGGACAGGCGGGCACTGAAGCTTTCTTT
>few|TRBJ1-1|15|TRBV6-1|-
CASPSFGSPNTEAFF
TGTGCCAGCCCCAGTTTTGGCAGTCCGAACACTGAAGCTTTCTTT
>-|TRBJ1-5|15|TRBV19|-
CASSIAFQSNQPQHF
TGTGCCAGTAGTATAGCCTTCCAGAGCAATCAGCCCCAGCATTTT
>-|TRBJ2-5|14|TRBV28|TRBD1
CASSPTGFGQTQYF
TGTGCCAGCAGTCCGACAGGGTTCGGTCAGACCCAGTACTTC
>-|TRBJ2-4|18|TRBV7-8|TRBD2
CASSEDSGNLVAKNIQYF
TGTGCCAGCAGCGAGGATAGCGGGAATCTGGTAGCCAAAAACATTCAGTACTTC
>-|TRBJ2-2|16|TRBV7-2|TRBD1
CASSPRTGAGTGELFF
TGTGCCAGCAGCCCCCGGACAGGGGCGGGAACCGGGGAGCTGTTTTTT
>-|TRBJ2-1|15|TRBV6-1|-
CASSARSWSYNEQFF
TGTGCCAGCAGCGCACGTTCCTGGTCCTACAATGAGCAGTTCTTC
>-|TRBJ1-1|13|TRBV6-5|-
CASSYSKATEAFF
TGTGCCAGCAGTTACTCGAAGGCCACTGAAGCTTTCTTT
>-|TRBJ2-7|15|TRBV11-2|-
CASSLDFGRAYEQYF
TGTGCCAGCAGCTTAGATTTTGGCAGGGCCTACGAGCAGTACTTC
>-|TRBJ1-1|13|TRBV19|-
CASHLGGNTEAFF
TGTGCCAGTCACCTCGGGGGAAACACTGAAGCTTTCTTT
>-|TRBJ2-5|15|TRBV21-1|-
CASSTRDSHQETQYF
TGTGCCAGCAGCACCCGGGACAGCCACCAAGAGACCCAGTACTTC
>-|TRBJ2-5|15|TRBV4-1|-
CASSQGGSASRGQYF
TGCGCCAGCAGCCAAGGGGGCAGCGCCTCTAGGGGCCAGTACTTC
>-|TRBJ2-7|18|TRBV15|TRBD2
CATSRAPRTSGRDYEQYF
TGTGCCACCAGCAGAGCCCCCCGGACTAGCGGGAGAGACTACGAGCAGTACTTC
>-|TRBJ1-2|12|TRBV28|-
CASSTLFKSGTF
TGTGCCAGCAGTACGTTGTTTAAAAGCGGCACCTTC
>-|TRBJ1-3|14|TRBV19|-
CACTPTFSGNTIYF
TGTGCCTGTACGCCCACTTTCTCTGGAAACACCATATATTTT
>-|TRBJ2-1|14|TRBV27|TRBD2
CASSSSGGFLEQFF
TGTGCCAGCAGTTCATCGGGGGGATTTCTTGAGCAGTTCTTC
>-|TRBJ2-3|15|TRBV5-8|-
CASSHRRDNTDTQYF
TGTGCCAGCAGTCACCGGCGGGACAACACAGATACGCAGTATTTT
>-|TRBJ1-2|14|TRBV7-9|-
CASSPDGALYGYTF
TGTGCCAGCAGCCCGGACGGGGCCCTCTATGGCTACACCTTC
>-|TRBJ2-1|16|TRBV13|-
CASSLDVAVSYNEQFF
TGTGCCAGCAGCTTAGACGTAGCGGTCTCCTACAATGAGCAGTTCTTC
>once|TRBJ1-1|12|TRBV7-9|-
CASAEMNTEAFF
TGTGCCAGCGCCGAGATGAACACTGAAGCTTTCTTT
>-|TRBJ2-7|15|TRBV15|-
CATSARRDDPYEQYF
TGTGCCACCAGCGCTCGGAGAGACGACCCCTACGAGCAGTACTTC
>once|TRBJ2-7|15|TRBV28|TRBD2
CASSTPLAVSYEQYF
TGTGCCAGCAGCACGCCCCTAGCGGTCTCCTACGAGCAGTACTTC
>-|TRBJ2-1|16|TRBV4-1|TRBD2
CASSQASASGSYEQFF
TGCGCCAGCAGCCAGGCCTCGGCTAGCGGGAGTTATGAGCAGTTCTTC
>-|TRBJ1-2|19|TRBV7-9|-
CASTPAGQQSHPSFYGYTF
TGTGCCAGCACCCCGGCGGGCCAGCAATCACATCCCTCCTTCTATGGCTACACCTTC
>-|TRBJ2-7|15|TRBV11-2|-
CASSLDSDRPYEQYF
TGTGCCAGCAGCTTAGATTCGGACCGTCCCTACGAGCAGTACTTC
>-|TRBJ2-3|15|TRBV15|-
CATSRDAAPTDTQYF
TGTGCCACCAGCAGAGATGCGGCACCGACAGATACGCAGTATTTT